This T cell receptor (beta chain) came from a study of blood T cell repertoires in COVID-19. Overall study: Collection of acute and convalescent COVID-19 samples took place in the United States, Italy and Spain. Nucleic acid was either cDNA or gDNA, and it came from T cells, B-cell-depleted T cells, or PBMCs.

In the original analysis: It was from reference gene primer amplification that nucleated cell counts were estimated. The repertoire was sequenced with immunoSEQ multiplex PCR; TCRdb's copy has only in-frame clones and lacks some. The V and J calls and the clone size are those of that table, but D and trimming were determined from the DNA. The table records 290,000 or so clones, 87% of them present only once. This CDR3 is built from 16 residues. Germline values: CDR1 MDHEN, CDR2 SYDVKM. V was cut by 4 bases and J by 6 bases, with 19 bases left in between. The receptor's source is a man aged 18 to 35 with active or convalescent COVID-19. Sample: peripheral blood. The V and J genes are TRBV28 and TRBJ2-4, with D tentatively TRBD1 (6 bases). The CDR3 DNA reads TGTGCCAGCAGTTCAACCTCCGGGACAAAACTAAACATTCAGTACTTC. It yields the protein CASSSTSGTKLNIQYF.